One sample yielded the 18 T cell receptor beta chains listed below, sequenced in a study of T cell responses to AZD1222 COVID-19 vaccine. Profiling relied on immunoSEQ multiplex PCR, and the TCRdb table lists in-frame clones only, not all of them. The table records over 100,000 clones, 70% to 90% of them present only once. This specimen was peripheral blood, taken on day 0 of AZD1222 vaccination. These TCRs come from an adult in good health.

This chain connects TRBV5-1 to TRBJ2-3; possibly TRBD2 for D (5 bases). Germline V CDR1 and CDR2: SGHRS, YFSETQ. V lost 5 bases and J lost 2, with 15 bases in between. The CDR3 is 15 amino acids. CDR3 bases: TGCGCCAGCAGTTATGGTTCGGGGTACACAGATACGCAGTATTTT. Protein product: CASSYGSGYTDTQYF.

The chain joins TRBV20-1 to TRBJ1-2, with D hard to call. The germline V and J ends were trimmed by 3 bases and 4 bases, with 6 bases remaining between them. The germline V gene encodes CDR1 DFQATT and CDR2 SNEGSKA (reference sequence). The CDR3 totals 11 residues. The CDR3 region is CSASQVYGYTF. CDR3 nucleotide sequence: TGCAGTGCTAGCCAGGTCTATGGCTACACCTTC.

CDR3 region: CASSSSGGGETQYF. CDR3 nucleotides: TGTGCCAGCAGTTCTAGCGGGGGGGGAGAGACCCAGTACTTC. The rearrangement joins TRBV11-2 to TRBJ2-5; 12 bases align to TRBD2. Looked up from germline, CDR1 is SGHAT and CDR2 is FQNNGV. The CDR3 consists of 14 residues. J was trimmed by 4 bases and V by 6 bases; bases with no gene match: 3.

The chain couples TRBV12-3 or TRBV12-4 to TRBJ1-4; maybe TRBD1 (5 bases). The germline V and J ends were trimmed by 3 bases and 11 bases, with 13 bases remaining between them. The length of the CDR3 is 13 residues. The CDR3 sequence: CASSLGVGGKLFF. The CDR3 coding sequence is TGTGCCAGCAGTTTGGGGGTTGGGGGGAAACTGTTTTTT.

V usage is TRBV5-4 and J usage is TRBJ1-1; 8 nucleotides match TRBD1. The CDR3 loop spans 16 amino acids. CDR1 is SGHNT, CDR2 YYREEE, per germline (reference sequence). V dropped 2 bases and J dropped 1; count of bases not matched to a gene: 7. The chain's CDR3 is CASSLAQGARNTEAFF. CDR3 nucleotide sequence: TGTGCCAGCAGCTTAGCGCAGGGGGCCCGGAACACTGAAGCTTTCTTT.

CDR3 region: CASSLGMDYEQYF. DNA for the CDR3: TGTGCCAGCAGCTTAGGTATGGACTACGAGCAGTACTTC. The V and J genes are TRBV11-2 and TRBJ2-7; no definite D call. The CDR3 has 13 residues. The V end lost 1 base, the J end lost 3 bases, and 7 bases lay between the germline ends. CDR1 and CDR2 from the germline V gene are SGHAT and FQNNGV.

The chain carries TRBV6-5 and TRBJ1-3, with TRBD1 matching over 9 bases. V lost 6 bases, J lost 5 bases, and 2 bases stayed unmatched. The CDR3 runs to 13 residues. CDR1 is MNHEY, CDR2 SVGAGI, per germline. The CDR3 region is CASRDRGRNTIYF. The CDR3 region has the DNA TGTGCCAGCAGGGACAGGGGTAGAAACACCATATATTTT.

The chain's CDR3 is CASSIDHVAQPQHF. For the CDR3, the DNA is TGTGCCAGTAGTATAGATCACGTTGCTCAGCCCCAGCATTTT. This rearrangement joins TRBV19 to TRBJ1-5; no definite D call. There are 14 residues in the CDR3. Trimming left V 0 bases short and J 6 bases short, with 9 bases between. CDR1 is LNHDA, CDR2 SQIVND, per germline (reference sequence). Combining the CDR3 with reference TRBV19 and TRBJ1-5 gives the whole variable domain DGGITQSPKYLFRKEGQNVTLSCEQNLNHDAMYWYRQDPGQGLRLIYYSQIVNDFQKGDIAEGYSVSREKKESFPLTVTSAQKNPTAFYLCASSIDHVAQPQHFGDGTRLSIL.

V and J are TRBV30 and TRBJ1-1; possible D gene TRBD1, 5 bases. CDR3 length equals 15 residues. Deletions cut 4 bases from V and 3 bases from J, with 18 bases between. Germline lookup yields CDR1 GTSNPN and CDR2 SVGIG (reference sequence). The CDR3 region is CAWTGPGNGDTEAFF. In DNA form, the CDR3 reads TGTGCCTGGACCGGACCAGGGAACGGTGACACTGAAGCTTTCTTT. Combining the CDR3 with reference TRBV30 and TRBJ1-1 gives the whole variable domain SQTIHQWPATLVQPVGSPLSLECTVEGTSNPNLYWYRQAAGRGLQLLFYSVGIGQISSEVPQNLSASRPQDRQFILSSKKLLLSDSGFYLCAWTGPGNGDTEAFFGQGTRLTVV.

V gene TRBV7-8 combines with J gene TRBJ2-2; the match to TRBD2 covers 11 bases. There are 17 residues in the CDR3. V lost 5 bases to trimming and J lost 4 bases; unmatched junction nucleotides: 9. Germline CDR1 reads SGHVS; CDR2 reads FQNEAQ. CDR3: CASSGYSGGAGTGELFF. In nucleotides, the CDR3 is TGTGCCAGCAGCGGCTATAGCGGGGGGGCGGGCACCGGGGAGCTGTTTTTT. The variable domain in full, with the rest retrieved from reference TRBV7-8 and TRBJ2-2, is GAGVSQSPRYKVAKRGQDVALRCDPISGHVSLFWYQQALGQGPEFLTYFQNEAQLDKSGLPSDRFFAERPEGSVSTLKIQRTQQEDSAVYLCASSGYSGGAGTGELFFGEGSRLTVL.

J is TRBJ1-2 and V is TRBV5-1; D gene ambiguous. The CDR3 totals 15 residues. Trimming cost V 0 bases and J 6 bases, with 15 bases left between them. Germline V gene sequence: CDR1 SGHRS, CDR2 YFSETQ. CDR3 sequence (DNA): TGCGCCAGCAGCTTGGACGCGGGGTCAATTGATGGCTACACCTTC. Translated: CASSLDAGSIDGYTF.

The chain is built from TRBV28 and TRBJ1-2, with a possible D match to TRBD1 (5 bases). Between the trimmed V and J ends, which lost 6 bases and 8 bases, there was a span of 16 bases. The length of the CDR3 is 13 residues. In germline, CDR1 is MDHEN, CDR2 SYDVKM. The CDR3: CASSQGFLRGYTF. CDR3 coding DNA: TGTGCCAGCAGCCAGGGCTTTCTGAGGGGCTACACCTTC.

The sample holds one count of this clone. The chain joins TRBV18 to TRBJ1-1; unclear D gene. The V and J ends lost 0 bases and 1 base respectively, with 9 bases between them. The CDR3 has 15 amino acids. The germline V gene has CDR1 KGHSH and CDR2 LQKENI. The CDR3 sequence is CASSPPHPGNTEAFF. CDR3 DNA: TGTGCCAGCTCACCACCCCACCCGGGGAACACTGAAGCTTTCTTT.

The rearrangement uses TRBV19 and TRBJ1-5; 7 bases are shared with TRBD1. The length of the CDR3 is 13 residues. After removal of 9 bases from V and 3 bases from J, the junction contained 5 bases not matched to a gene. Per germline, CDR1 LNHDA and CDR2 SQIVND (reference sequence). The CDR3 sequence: CASLGQVNQPQHF. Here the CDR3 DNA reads TGTGCCAGCCTCGGACAGGTCAATCAGCCCCAGCATTTT.

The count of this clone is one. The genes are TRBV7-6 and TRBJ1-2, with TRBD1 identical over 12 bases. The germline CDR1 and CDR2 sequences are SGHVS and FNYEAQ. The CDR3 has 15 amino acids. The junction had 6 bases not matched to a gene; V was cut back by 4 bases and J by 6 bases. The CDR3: CASSSGTGGFDGYTF. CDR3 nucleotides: TGTGCCAGCAGCTCTGGGACAGGGGGCTTCGATGGCTACACCTTC.

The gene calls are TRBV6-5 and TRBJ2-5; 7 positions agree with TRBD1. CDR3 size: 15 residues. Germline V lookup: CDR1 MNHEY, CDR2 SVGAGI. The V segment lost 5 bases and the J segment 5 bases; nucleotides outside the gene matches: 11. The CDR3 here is CASSRLTGKGETQYF. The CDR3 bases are TGTGCCAGCAGTCGCCTGACAGGGAAGGGCGAGACCCAGTACTTC.

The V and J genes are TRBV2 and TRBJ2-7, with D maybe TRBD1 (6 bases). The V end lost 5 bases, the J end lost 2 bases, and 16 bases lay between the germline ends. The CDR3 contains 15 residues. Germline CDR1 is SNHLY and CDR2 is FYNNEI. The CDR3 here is CASSISGHSTYEQYF. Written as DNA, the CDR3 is TGTGCCAGCAGTATTTCGGGACACAGTACCTACGAGCAGTACTTC.

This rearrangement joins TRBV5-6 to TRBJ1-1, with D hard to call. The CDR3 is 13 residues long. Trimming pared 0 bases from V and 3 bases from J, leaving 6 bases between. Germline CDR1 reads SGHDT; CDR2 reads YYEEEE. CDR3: CASSLARYTEAFF. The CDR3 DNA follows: TGTGCCAGCAGCTTGGCTAGATACACTGAAGCTTTCTTT.